This entry features one T cell receptor (beta chain) sequence. No antigen is known for it. The CDR3 runs to 15 residues. Trimming at V came to 3 bases and at J to 5 bases, leaving 9 bases not matched to a gene. Per germline, CDR1 LNHDA and CDR2 SQIVND (reference sequence). This sample stems from a study of shared clonotypes between healthy human individuals. The study ran the assay at deep level. TCRdb's copy holds only in-frame clones and misses some; the assay was immunoSEQ multiplex PCR. The table includes some 2.1 million clones, roughly 94% detected once. Naive CD4+ cells were CD45RA-selected; the remaining cells were memory. General observations from the study: A generally larger estimated richness was seen in naive subsets than in memory subsets.

The sequenced sample consisted of naive CD4+ T cells sorted from blood. Subset in this sample: CD45RA+ positively selected. The sequence was collected from a man between 18 and 29 years old in good health. The chain carries TRBV19 and TRBJ2-7, with 8 bases aligning to TRBD1. CDR3 bases: TGTGCCAGTAGTATTCAACCGGACAGGGTCCACGAGCAGTACTTC. The encoded protein is CASSIQPDRVHEQYF.